These 17 T cell receptor beta chains were sequenced from one sample in a study of human T cells and chemical hapten exposure. Time point denoted: pre-sensitization, week 0. Treatment noted: therapeutic diphenylcyclopropenone sensitization with weekly scalp DPC. TCRdb analysed the RACE reads with MiXCR anew, one entry per CDR3 protein. The top ten hold approximately 1.6% of the sample, which has fewer than 70,000 distinct CDR3 sequences, around 7% seen once. This specimen was whole blood, taken in connection with sensitization to the hapten diphenylcyclopropenone (DPC). The receptors here all came from a young woman with alopecia areata. Some clones in this sample may be carry-over from other donors' samples.

This clonotype occurred many times. The chain combines TRBV9 with TRBJ2-3; 7 bases align to TRBD2. The CDR3 runs 13 residues. Germline CDR1 SGDLS, CDR2 YYNGEE. V shed 2 bases and J 8 bases; nucleotides not matched to a gene: 5. The CDR3 spells CASSVGGFGTQYF. The CDR3 bases are TGTGCCAGCAGCGTCGGGGGGTTTGGTACGCAGTATTTT.

The sample holds many counts of this clonotype. This sequence joins TRBV7-9 and TRBJ2-1, with D uncertain. The CDR3 is 12 residues long. V lost 1 base and J 10 bases, leaving 8 bases between the germline ends. CDR1 is SEHNR and CDR2 is FQNEAQ in the germline V gene (reference sequence). CDR3 sequence (DNA): TGTGCCAGCAGCTTAGGTAAAGGGGAGCAGTTCTTC. This codes for CASSLGKGEQFF.

This clonotype was recorded a few times. The V and J genes are TRBV7-9 and TRBJ1-2; D is perhaps TRBD1 (5 bases). The germline V and J ends were trimmed by 0 bases and 0 bases, with 11 bases remaining between them. Germline V gene lookup returns CDR1 SEHNR and CDR2 FQNEAQ (reference sequence). The CDR3 consists of 16 residues. CDR3 sequence: CASSLARLTANYGYTF. Written as DNA, the CDR3 is TGTGCCAGCAGCTTAGCGCGACTGACAGCTAACTATGGCTACACCTTC.

This clonotype has ten or more counts. The J gene is TRBJ2-3, the V gene TRBV29-1, with 12 bases fitting TRBD2. This CDR3 is built from 18 residues. The ends lost 3 bases at V and 0 bases at J; junction bases unmatched: 10. Germline V lookup: CDR1 SQVTM, CDR2 ANQGSEA. This chain's CDR3 is CSVETSGGHDYSTDTQYF. The CDR3 DNA reads TGCAGCGTTGAGACTAGCGGGGGCCATGACTATAGCACAGATACGCAGTATTTT.

This clonotype was seen at least ten times. V gene TRBV12-5 combines with J gene TRBJ1-1, with a weak D call TRBD1 (6 bases). CDR1 and CDR2 from the germline V gene are LGHNT and FRNRAP. The V and J ends lost 6 bases and 10 bases respectively, with 21 bases between them. This CDR3 contains 14 residues. The CDR3 bases are TGTGCTAGTGGCTCCTGGGGAGGGGGGATTGCAGCTTTCTTT. Its protein product is CASGSWGGGIAAFF.

This clonotype was recorded at least ten times. The chain combines TRBV7-8 with TRBJ2-7; D tentatively reads TRBD1 or TRBD2 (5 bases each). Germline loops: CDR1 SGHVS, CDR2 FQNEAQ. The CDR3 is made up of 16 amino acids. Trimming removed 3 bases from V and 3 bases from J, with 18 bases in between. The CDR3 region is CASSFRVRDGFYEQYF. The CDR3 DNA reads TGTGCCAGCAGCTTTAGAGTCCGGGACGGCTTCTACGAGCAGTACTTC.

V usage is TRBV7-3 and J usage is TRBJ2-3, with 11 nucleotides matching TRBD2. Germline loops: CDR1 SGHTA, CDR2 FQGTGA. V dropped 3 bases and J dropped 2; count of bases not matched to a gene: 1. This CDR3 is 15 amino acids long. The CDR3 DNA sequence: TGTGCCAGCAGCTTGGGACTAGCGGACACAGATACGCAGTATTTT. It encodes CASSLGLADTDTQYF.

This clonotype was seen repeatedly, ten times or more. This chain connects TRBV3-1 to TRBJ2-3; tentative D call: TRBD2 (7 bases). The CDR3 contains 17 residues. Germline CDR1 LGHDT, CDR2 YNNKEL (reference sequence). V was shortened by 3 bases and J by 0 bases, with 16 bases between the two germline ends. This CDR3 reads CASSQGPGGSSTDTQYF. CDR3 coding DNA: TGTGCCAGCAGCCAGGGACCGGGGGGCTCTAGCACAGATACGCAGTATTTT.

The V and J genes are TRBV5-1 and TRBJ1-1, with a weak D call TRBD1 (5 bases). Germline V lookup: CDR1 SGHRS, CDR2 YFSETQ. The CDR3 is 14 amino acids. Trimming took 0 bases from V and 3 from J, leaving 9 bases between them. The CDR3 protein is CASSLGRADTEAFF. The CDR3 DNA follows: TGCGCCAGCAGCTTGGGCAGGGCCGACACTGAAGCTTTCTTT. Full variable domain (outside the CDR3, taken from reference TRBV5-1 and TRBJ1-1): KAGVTQTPRYLIKTRGQQVTLSCSPISGHRSVSWYQQTPGQGLQFLFEYFSETQRNKGNFPGRFSGRQFSNSRSEMNVSTLELGDSALYLCASSLGRADTEAFFGQGTRLTVV.

This clonotype has at least ten counts. The chain carries TRBV11-2 and TRBJ2-5; 7 nucleotides line up with TRBD1. V lost 6 bases and J lost 4; bases outside the gene matches: 5. CDR1 and CDR2 from the germline V gene are SGHAT and FQNNGV. The length of the CDR3 is 13 residues. For the CDR3, the DNA is TGTGCCAGCAGTCGACAGGGTCGAGAGACCCAGTACTTC. Residues: CASSRQGRETQYF.

The table lists this clonotype with many counts. The chain uses TRBV20-1 and TRBJ1-5, with 8 bases that match TRBD1. With V trimmed by 5 bases and J by 7 bases, 7 bases remained unmatched. This CDR3 has 13 amino acids. Germline V CDR1 and CDR2: DFQATT, SNEGSKA (reference sequence). CDR3 bases: TGCAGTGCTCGGACAGGGTTGGGACAGCCCCAGCATTTT. Translating it yields CSARTGLGQPQHF.

This clonotype has ten or more counts. The chain employs TRBV5-6 and TRBJ2-3; maybe TRBD1 (5 bases). The CDR3 consists of 14 residues. Trimming stripped 0 bases from V and 2 bases from J, with 7 bases between. From germline, CDR1 is SGHDT and CDR2 YYEEEE. CDR3 sequence (DNA): TGTGCCAGCAGCTTGGGCAGGGTCACAGATACGCAGTATTTT. This codes for CASSLGRVTDTQYF.

There are a few counts of this clonotype. The chain employs TRBV5-4 and TRBJ2-5; D possibly corresponds to TRBD1 (6 bases). V was trimmed by 4 bases and J by 2 bases, leaving 9 bases between them. This CDR3 has 13 amino acids. Per germline, CDR1 SGHNT and CDR2 YYREEE (reference sequence). This CDR3 is CASSPDRQETQYF. CDR3 bases: TGTGCCAGCAGCCCGGACAGACAAGAGACCCAGTACTTC.

This clonotype was picked up many times. This chain joins TRBV20-1 and TRBJ2-7; possibly TRBD1 for D (5 bases). Germline assignment: CDR1 DFQATT and CDR2 SNEGSKA (reference sequence). Between the trimmed V and J ends, which lost 5 bases and 2 bases, there was a span of 10 bases. The CDR3 runs to 12 residues. The CDR3 is CSAPTGTYEQYF. In nucleotides, the CDR3 is TGCAGTGCTCCTACAGGAACCTACGAGCAGTACTTC.

This clonotype was seen many times. The chain recombines TRBV11-2 with TRBJ1-1; weak D call: TRBD1 (6 bases). The ends were cut back, 5 bases at V and 1 base at J, with 17 bases in the middle. This CDR3 is built from 16 residues. Germline values: CDR1 SGHAT, CDR2 FQNNGV. The CDR3 protein is CASSPIRGRGNTEAFF. In DNA, the CDR3 is TGTGCCAGCAGCCCGATCAGGGGCCGAGGGAACACTGAAGCTTTCTTT.

This clonotype was recorded at least ten times. This chain links TRBV29-1 with TRBJ2-7, with D possibly TRBD1 on 6 matching bases. The germline CDR1 and CDR2 sequences are SQVTM and ANQGSEA. The length of the CDR3 is 13 residues. Trimming stripped 3 bases from V and 4 bases from J, with 13 bases between. CDR3 nucleotide sequence: TGCAGCGTTGATACAGGGAAGGGGTACGAGCAGTACTTC. Protein sequence: CSVDTGKGYEQYF.

This clonotype was recorded at least ten times. V gene TRBV6-5 combines with J gene TRBJ1-1; D possibly corresponds to TRBD1 (5 bases). The CDR3 sequence is 16 residues long. Between the trimmed V and J ends, which lost 2 bases and 1 base, there was a span of 14 bases. In germline, CDR1 is MNHEY, CDR2 SVGAGI. CDR3 sequence (DNA): TGTGCCAGCAGTTACAGGGGTGCAGCTACGAACACTGAAGCTTTCTTT. Amino acids: CASSYRGAATNTEAFF.